A single T cell receptor beta chain is shown here with its context. This CDR3 comprises 12 residues. The germline V and J ends were trimmed by 2 bases and 10 bases, with 10 bases remaining between them. Germline loops: CDR1 SGHNT, CDR2 YYREEE (reference sequence). Unique molecular identifiers tagged individual cDNA molecules. TCRdb re-analysed the 5' RACE reads in MiXCR, keeping a single row per CDR3 protein. The data hold about 46,000 distinct CDR3 sequences, with around a tenth observed a single time. This record comes from a study of early T cells in non-severe SARS-CoV-2 infection. Specimen: whole blood, collected at baseline. The genes are TRBV5-4 and TRBJ2-1; D gene ambiguous. The TCR comes from an adult who was a healthcare worker with PCR-confirmed SARS-CoV-2 infection or an uninfected control (not recorded which). CDR3 coding DNA: TGTGCCAGCAGCTTCGGAAAATTAGAGCAGTTCTTC. Translation gives CASSFGKLEQFF.